Given below is one TCR beta chain in context. This entry comes from a study of blood T cell repertoires in COVID-19. The overall study: Material from acute and convalescent COVID-19 was sourced from the United States, Italy and Spain. PBMCs, B-cell-depleted T cells, or T cells were the source of the cDNA or gDNA that made up the material.

From germline, CDR1 is LGHNA and CDR2 YNFKEQ. The CDR3 length is 13 residues. V lost 1 base, J lost 4 bases, and 5 bases lay in between. Sequencing used immunoSEQ multiplex PCR; TCRdb keeps in-frame clones, though not all of them. The repertoire holds 150,000 to 200,000 clones, around 84% seen once, with roughly 15% in the top ten. The chain combines TRBV4-2 with TRBJ1-5; unclear D gene. Input material: PBMCs or T cells enriched from blood (not recorded which). The sequence was obtained from a man in his forties or fifties who had recovered from COVID-19. The CDR3, as DNA: TGTGCCAGCAGCCAAGTCCCGAATCAGCCCCAGCATTTT. Translated, it gives CASSQVPNQPQHF.